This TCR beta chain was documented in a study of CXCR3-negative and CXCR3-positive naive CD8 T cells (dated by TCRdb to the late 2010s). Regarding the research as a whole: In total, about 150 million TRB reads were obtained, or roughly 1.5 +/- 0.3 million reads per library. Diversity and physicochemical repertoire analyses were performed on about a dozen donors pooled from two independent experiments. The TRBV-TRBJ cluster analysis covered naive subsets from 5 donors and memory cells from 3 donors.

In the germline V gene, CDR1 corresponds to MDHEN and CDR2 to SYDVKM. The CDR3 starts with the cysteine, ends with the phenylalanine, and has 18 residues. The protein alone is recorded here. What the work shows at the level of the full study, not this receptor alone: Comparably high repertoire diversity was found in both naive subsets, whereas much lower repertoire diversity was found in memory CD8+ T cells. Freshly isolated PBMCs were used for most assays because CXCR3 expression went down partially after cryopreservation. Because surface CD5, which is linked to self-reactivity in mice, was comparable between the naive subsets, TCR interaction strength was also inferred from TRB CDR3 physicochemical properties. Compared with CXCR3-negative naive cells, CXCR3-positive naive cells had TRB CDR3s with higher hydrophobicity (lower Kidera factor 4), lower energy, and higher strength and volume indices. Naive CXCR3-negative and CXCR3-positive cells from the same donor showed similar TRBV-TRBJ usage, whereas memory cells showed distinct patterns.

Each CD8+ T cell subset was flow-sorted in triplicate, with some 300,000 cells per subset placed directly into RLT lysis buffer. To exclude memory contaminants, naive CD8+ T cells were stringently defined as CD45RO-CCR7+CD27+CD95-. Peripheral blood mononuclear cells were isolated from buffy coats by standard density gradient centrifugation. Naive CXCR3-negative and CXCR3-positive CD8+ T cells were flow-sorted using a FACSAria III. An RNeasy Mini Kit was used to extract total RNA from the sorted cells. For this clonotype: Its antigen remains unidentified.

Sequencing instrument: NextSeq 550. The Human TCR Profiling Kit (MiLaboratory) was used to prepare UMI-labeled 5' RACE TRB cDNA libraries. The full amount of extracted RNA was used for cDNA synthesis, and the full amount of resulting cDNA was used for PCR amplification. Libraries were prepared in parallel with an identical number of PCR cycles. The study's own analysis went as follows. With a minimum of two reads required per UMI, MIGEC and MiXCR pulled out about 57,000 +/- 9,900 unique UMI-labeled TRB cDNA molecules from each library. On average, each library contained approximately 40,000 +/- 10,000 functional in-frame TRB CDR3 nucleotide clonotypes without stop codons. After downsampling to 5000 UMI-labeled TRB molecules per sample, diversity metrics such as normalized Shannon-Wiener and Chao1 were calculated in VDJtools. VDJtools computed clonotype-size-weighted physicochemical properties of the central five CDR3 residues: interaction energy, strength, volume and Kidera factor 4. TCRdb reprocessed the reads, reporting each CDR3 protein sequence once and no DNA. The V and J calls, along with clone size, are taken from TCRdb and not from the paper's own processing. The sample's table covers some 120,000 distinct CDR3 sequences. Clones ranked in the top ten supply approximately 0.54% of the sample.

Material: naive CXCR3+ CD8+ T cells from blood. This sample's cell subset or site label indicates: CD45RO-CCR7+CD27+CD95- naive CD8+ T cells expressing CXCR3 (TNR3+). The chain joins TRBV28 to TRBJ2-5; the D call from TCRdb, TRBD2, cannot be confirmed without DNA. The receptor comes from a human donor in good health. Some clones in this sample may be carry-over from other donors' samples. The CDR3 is CASSFLGLAGGRGETQYF.